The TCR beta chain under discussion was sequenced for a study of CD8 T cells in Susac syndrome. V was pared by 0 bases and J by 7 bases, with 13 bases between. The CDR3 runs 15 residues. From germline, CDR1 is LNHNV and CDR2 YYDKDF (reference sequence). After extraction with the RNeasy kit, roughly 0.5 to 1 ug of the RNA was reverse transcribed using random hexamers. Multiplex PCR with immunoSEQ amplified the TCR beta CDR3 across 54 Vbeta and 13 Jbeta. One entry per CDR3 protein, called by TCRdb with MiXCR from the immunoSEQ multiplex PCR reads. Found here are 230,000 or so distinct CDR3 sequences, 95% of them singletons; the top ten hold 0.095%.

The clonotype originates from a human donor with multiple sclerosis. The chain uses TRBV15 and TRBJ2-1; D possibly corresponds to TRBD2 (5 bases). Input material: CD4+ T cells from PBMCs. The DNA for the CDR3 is TGTGCCACCAGCAGAGATGGCCGGACTGTGAATGAGCAGTTCTTC. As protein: CATSRDGRTVNEQFF.